A selection of T cell receptor beta chains follows, all from one sample in a study of blood T cells in healthy people across ages. TCRdb passed the 5' RACE reads through MiXCR, listing each CDR3 protein once. The table shows 750,000 to 1,000,000 distinct CDR3 sequences, with almost 30% occurring only once. These data were likewise used in another study, on T cells of mothers and their children.

Sequencing used blood. These receptors were collected from a middle-aged woman in good health. Each CDR3 is given with its conserved first and last residue.

j_gene: TRBJ1-2
v_gene: TRBV27
CDR3aa: CASRTQSAGGYGYTF

j_gene: TRBJ2-6
v_gene: TRBV4-3
CDR3aa: CASSQDRSGQGSGANVLTF

j_gene: TRBJ2-7
v_gene: TRBV4-1
CDR3aa: CASSQGSSGGPYEQYF

j_gene: TRBJ1-1
v_gene: TRBV12-3/TRBV12-4
CDR3aa: CASSPLSPSNTEAFF

j_gene: TRBJ2-4
v_gene: TRBV12-3/TRBV12-4
CDR3aa: CASSHRTGKNIQYF

j_gene: TRBJ2-7
v_gene: TRBV5-1
CDR3aa: CASSLVSGPTYEQYF

j_gene: TRBJ2-5
v_gene: TRBV20-1
CDR3aa: CSAIPRTQETQYF

j_gene: TRBJ2-3
v_gene: TRBV2
CDR3aa: CASSELPPGDTQYF

j_gene: TRBJ2-1
v_gene: TRBV2
CDR3aa: CASSEDLADHYNDVQFF

j_gene: TRBJ1-2
v_gene: TRBV20-1
CDR3aa: CSARRLENYGYTF

j_gene: TRBJ1-2
v_gene: TRBV7-9
CDR3aa: CASSFAGQEINYGYTF

j_gene: TRBJ1-2
v_gene: TRBV4-1
CDR3aa: CASSQDRLKDGYTF

j_gene: TRBJ1-2
v_gene: TRBV12-3/TRBV12-4
CDR3aa: CASSSQGVGYGYTF

j_gene: TRBJ2-7
v_gene: TRBV20-1
CDR3aa: CSAREFAQGGREQYF

j_gene: TRBJ2-5
v_gene: TRBV12-3/TRBV12-4
CDR3aa: CASSLLDRGNEQYF

j_gene: TRBJ2-3
v_gene: TRBV10-3
CDR3aa: CAISEEGLAGTDTQYF

j_gene: TRBJ1-1
v_gene: TRBV5-1
CDR3aa: CASIAGEGGTEAFF

j_gene: TRBJ2-2
v_gene: TRBV4-1
CDR3aa: CASRANRDHSTGELFF

j_gene: TRBJ1-2
v_gene: TRBV4-1
CDR3aa: CASSQVSGTGGAGGYTF

j_gene: TRBJ2-7
v_gene: TRBV4-1
CDR3aa: CASSQERATPPYEQYF

j_gene: TRBJ2-4
v_gene: TRBV7-9
CDR3aa: CASSFRRDIQYF

j_gene: TRBJ2-6
v_gene: TRBV6-2/TRBV6-3
CDR3aa: CAGSYGRESGANVLTF

j_gene: TRBJ1-2
v_gene: TRBV7-9
CDR3aa: CASSLLRGQGVSGYTF

j_gene: TRBJ2-1
v_gene: TRBV7-2
CDR3aa: CASSPQGLNNEQFF

j_gene: TRBJ2-1
v_gene: TRBV10-3
CDR3aa: CAISPTSGDNEQFF

j_gene: TRBJ2-7
v_gene: TRBV7-2
CDR3aa: CASSPQGGLHEQYF

j_gene: TRBJ2-7
v_gene: TRBV7-2
CDR3aa: CASSFVATQGEQYF

j_gene: TRBJ1-1
v_gene: TRBV9
CDR3aa: CASSVGQLNTEAFF

j_gene: TRBJ1-5
v_gene: TRBV20-1
CDR3aa: CSARPQGMLSNQPQHF

j_gene: TRBJ2-3
v_gene: TRBV9
CDR3aa: CASSVAQGVGRADTQYF

j_gene: TRBJ2-7
v_gene: TRBV18
CDR3aa: CASPPLLGRVENEQYF

j_gene: TRBJ2-4
v_gene: TRBV7-3
CDR3aa: CASSPSPGTDIQYF

j_gene: TRBJ1-1
v_gene: TRBV7-2
CDR3aa: CASSLTGRGGNTEAFF

j_gene: TRBJ2-1
v_gene: TRBV7-8
CDR3aa: CASSSPRGAVNEQFF

j_gene: TRBJ2-2
v_gene: TRBV6-1
CDR3aa: CASSEWWTGLTGELFF